The clone carrying this T cell receptor (beta chain) was counted ten times or more. The source material, RNA transcripts, was used to amplify TCR beta CDR3 regions. TCR CDR3 underwent first-round RT-PCR with the HTBI primer set. TCRdb passed the multiplex PCR reads through MiXCR, listing each CDR3 protein once. The sample records about 380,000 distinct CDR3 sequences, approximately 13% being singletons. The patients, who ranged from 18 to 65 in age, presented with newly diagnosed hyperthyroidism lasting under 2 months. Uncontrolled infection, other autoimmune disease, pregnancy and lactation each barred patients from inclusion. This record belongs to a study of T cells in Graves' hyperthyroidism and ophthalmopathy. The CDR3 is 14 amino acids. Germline loops: CDR1 MNHEY, CDR2 SVGEGT. Trimming took 7 bases from V and 0 from J; bases not matched to a gene: 6.

The clonotype comes from a woman aged 60 to 75 with Graves' hyperthyroidism. The chain joins TRBV6-2 or TRBV6-3 to TRBJ2-7; 7 nucleotides line up with TRBD2. The sequencing input was blood. The CDR3 spells CASTLGLDSYEQYF. The DNA for the CDR3 is TGTGCCAGCACCCTCGGACTAGACTCCTACGAGCAGTACTTC.